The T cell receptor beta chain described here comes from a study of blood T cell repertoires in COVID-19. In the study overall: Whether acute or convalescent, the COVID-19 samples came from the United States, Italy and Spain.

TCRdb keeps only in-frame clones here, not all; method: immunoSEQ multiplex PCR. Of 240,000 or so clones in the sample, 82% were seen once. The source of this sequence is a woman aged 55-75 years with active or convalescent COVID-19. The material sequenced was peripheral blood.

The CDR3 nucleotides read TGTGCCAGCAGCTCCGGTGGAGGGGTCTATGGCTACACCTTC. As protein: CASSSGGGVYGYTF. This chain uses TRBV6-2 or TRBV6-3 with TRBJ1-2, with D possibly matching TRBD1 (5 bases). The CDR3 loop spans 14 amino acids. Trimming cost V 6 bases and J 4 bases, with 15 bases left between them. Germline values: CDR1 MNHEY, CDR2 SVGEGT.